These 21 T cell receptor beta chains were sequenced from one sample in a study of T-cell memory formation after mild COVID-19 (dated by TCRdb to about 2021). To prepare the library, 5' RACE was applied. The sample was run on an Illumina NovaSeq 6000. TCRdb reran the public reads through fastp at Q25 and MiXCR, keeping productive beta chains. Rows merge per CDR3 protein into single entries with the most common DNA and genes. For this sample the table gives around 440,000 distinct CDR3 sequences, of which around a sixth were detected only once. The biggest ten clones account for 9% to 15% of the sample. Sequences were obtained from PBMCs or a T cell subset sorted from them (not recorded which). Receptor source: an adult woman who had mild COVID-19 (a few samples of this study predate the infection). The sample titles of this study are shuffled in the database, so cell type and time point are left out; the donor was told from shared clones.

This chain joins TRBV3-1 and TRBJ1-4; perhaps TRBD1 as D (5 bases). This CDR3 is built from 15 residues. Germline CDR1 LGHDT, CDR2 YNNKEL (reference sequence). V lost 0 bases and J 8 bases, leaving 13 bases between the germline ends. This CDR3 reads CASSQEGVLGEKLFF. The CDR3 DNA is TGTGCCAGCAGCCAAGAAGGGGTTCTAGGGGAAAAACTGTTTTTT.

The V call is TRBV6-2 or TRBV6-3, the J call TRBJ2-7, with TRBD2 matching 8 bases. Germline CDR1 reads MNHEY; CDR2 reads SVGEGT. Trimming removed 6 bases from V and 2 bases from J; junction bases left unmatched: 9. The CDR3 is made up of 15 amino acids. In DNA form, the CDR3 reads TGTGCCAGCAGCGCTCGCGGGGGGTCCACCTACGAGCAGTACTTC. This codes for CASSARGGSTYEQYF.

The genes are TRBV7-9 and TRBJ1-2, with D perhaps TRBD1 (6 bases). Germline V gene lookup returns CDR1 SEHNR and CDR2 FQNEAQ (reference sequence). V lost 5 bases and J lost 4, with 17 bases in between. This CDR3 comprises 15 residues. CDR3 nucleotide sequence: TGTGCCAGCAGCCGAACCGGACAGCGAGTCTATGGCTACACCTTC. It specifies CASSRTGQRVYGYTF. The complete variable domain, with remaining parts taken from reference TRBV7-9 and TRBJ1-2, reads DTGVSQNPRHKITKRGQNVTFRCDPISEHNRLYWYRQTLGQGPEFLTYFQNEAQLEKSRLLSDRFSAERPKGSFSTLEIQRTEQGDSAMYLCASSRTGQRVYGYTFGSGTRLTVV.

This clonotype was seen more than once but under ten times. The rearrangement links TRBV7-9 to TRBJ2-1; TRBD2 is a possible D gene (6 bases). Trimming cost V 5 bases and J 6 bases, with 20 bases left between them. The V gene's germline CDR1 is SEHNR and CDR2 FQNEAQ (reference sequence). This CDR3 is built from 16 residues. This chain's CDR3 is CASSHTSNGRGNEQFF. The CDR3 bases are TGTGCCAGCAGCCATACCTCTAATGGGCGGGGCAATGAGCAGTTCTTC.

In its sample, this clonotype was seen a few times. V is TRBV4-3 and J is TRBJ2-7, with D tentatively TRBD1 (6 bases). V was trimmed by 0 bases and J by 2 bases, leaving 8 bases between them. This CDR3 has 14 residues. In germline, CDR1 is LGHNA, CDR2 YSLEER. CDR3 region: CASSQDDRTYEQYF. CDR3 sequence (DNA): TGCGCCAGCAGCCAAGATGACAGGACCTACGAGCAGTACTTC.

The J gene is TRBJ2-7, the V gene TRBV27; 11 bases are shared with TRBD2. Germline-derived CDR1 and CDR2 are MNHEY and SMNVEV (reference sequence). This CDR3 has 15 amino acids. The V segment lost 2 bases and the J segment 6 bases; nucleotides outside the gene matches: 6. This chain's CDR3 is CASSLRTSGSGEQYF. DNA for the CDR3: TGTGCCAGCAGTTTAAGAACTAGCGGGAGTGGCGAGCAGTACTTC.

V and J are TRBV12-3 or TRBV12-4 and TRBJ1-5, with 8 bases identical to TRBD1. V lost 6 bases and J lost 15; bases outside the gene matches: 13. There are 13 residues in the CDR3. The CDR3 DNA is TGTGCCAGCAGCCCTGGACAGGGATACATTGGGCATTTT. Its protein is CASSPGQGYIGHF.

This chain links TRBV6-2 or TRBV6-3 with TRBJ2-2, with 14 bases aligning to TRBD2. Germline CDR1 and CDR2: MNHEY and SVGEGT. The CDR3 consists of 19 residues. The J segment lost 1 base and the V segment lost 4 bases, leaving 8 bases of the junction unmatched. The CDR3 sequence: CASSSRLAGGPRNTGELFF. For the CDR3, the DNA is TGTGCCAGCAGTTCAAGACTAGCGGGAGGGCCGCGGAACACCGGGGAGCTGTTTTTT.

The gene calls are TRBV12-3 or TRBV12-4 and TRBJ2-7, with 10 bases that match TRBD2. The trim removed 6 bases at V and 1 base at J, leaving 3 bases unmatched. The CDR3 spans 14 residues. The CDR3 DNA reads as TGTGCCAGCAGCTGGGGACTAGCGTCCTACGAGCAGTACTTC. This encodes CASSWGLASYEQYF.

The chain joins TRBV30 to TRBJ2-5, with TRBD1 matching over 7 bases. Germline V gives CDR1 GTSNPN, CDR2 SVGIG (reference sequence). Trimming cost V 4 bases and J 5 bases; bases outside gene matches: 7. The CDR3 runs to 13 residues. The CDR3 region is CAWNQQGLETQYF. As DNA, the CDR3 is TGTGCCTGGAACCAACAGGGGCTGGAGACCCAGTACTTC.

This chain joins TRBV6-2 or TRBV6-3 and TRBJ2-1; 10 positions match TRBD2. The CDR3 has 14 residues. The germline CDR1 and CDR2 sequences are MNHEY and SVGEGT. The V and J ends lost 5 bases and 7 bases, in that order; junction bases with no gene match: 5. The CDR3 nucleotides read TGTGCCAGCAGTGACCTAGCGGGAGTTAATGAGCAGTTCTTC. Translated, it gives CASSDLAGVNEQFF.

The V and J genes are TRBV7-2 and TRBJ2-3, with TRBD2 as a possible D gene (5 bases). Per germline, CDR1 SGHTA and CDR2 FQGNSA. Trimming stripped 5 bases from V and 1 base from J, with 10 bases between. There are 14 residues in the CDR3. The DNA for the CDR3 is TGTGCCAGCAGCGCAGGACTCGGCACAGATACGCAGTATTTT. This translates into CASSAGLGTDTQYF.

This clonotype was detected ten times or more. The genes are TRBV12-3 or TRBV12-4 and TRBJ2-5; D may be TRBD2 (5 bases). V lost 3 bases, J lost 2 bases, and 13 bases lay in between. The CDR3 is 15 residues long. The CDR3 DNA reads TGTGCCAGCAGTTTTTTGACGGGAAGGCAAGAGACCCAGTACTTC. Translation gives CASSFLTGRQETQYF.

The chain joins TRBV6-6 to TRBJ1-1, with TRBD1 matching 11 bases. The CDR3 runs to 15 residues. V lost 6 bases, J lost 3 bases, and 6 bases stayed unmatched. Germline V CDR1 and CDR2: MNHNY, SVGAGI (reference sequence). CDR3 residues: CASRSPGQGDTEAFF. The CDR3 DNA sequence: TGTGCCAGCAGGTCCCCGGGACAGGGGGACACTGAAGCTTTCTTT.

V gene TRBV5-5 combines with J gene TRBJ2-1; 7 positions match TRBD2. Germline assignment: CDR1 SGHKS and CDR2 YYEKEE (reference sequence). V dropped 4 bases and J dropped 6; count of bases not matched to a gene: 16. The CDR3 is 17 residues long. The CDR3 region has the DNA TGTGCCAGCAGCCCCTTTTTAGCGGGTACGGTGGGCAATGAGCAGTTCTTC. It is translated as CASSPFLAGTVGNEQFF.

This clonotype was recorded at least ten times. The chain combines TRBV5-1 with TRBJ2-7, with 13 bases identical to TRBD2. J lost 6 bases, V lost 1 base, and 4 bases had no gene match. The CDR3 runs 15 residues. Germline V lookup: CDR1 SGHRS, CDR2 YFSETQ. The CDR3 DNA reads as TGCGCCAGCAGCTTGAATGGACTAGCGGGAGCCGAGCAGTACTTC. It translates to CASSLNGLAGAEQYF.

This chain joins TRBV20-1 and TRBJ1-5; D unresolved. The germline V and J ends were trimmed by 5 bases and 0 bases, with 11 bases remaining between them. Germline V gene data show CDR1 as DFQATT and CDR2 as SNEGSKA (reference sequence). The CDR3 totals 14 residues. The CDR3 DNA follows: TGCAGTGCTTATAACTTGTATAGCAATCAGCCCCAGCATTTT. Its translation: CSAYNLYSNQPQHF.

This chain uses TRBV7-2 with TRBJ1-3, with 7 bases matching TRBD1. Germline values: CDR1 SGHTA, CDR2 FQGNSA. This CDR3 has 14 residues. After removal of 3 bases from V and 8 bases from J, the junction contained 7 bases not matched to a gene. The chain's CDR3 is CASSLDRIGHTIYF. The CDR3 DNA reads as TGTGCCAGCAGCTTGGACAGGATAGGTCACACCATATATTTT.

This clonotype showed up just a few times. The gene calls are TRBV7-9 and TRBJ2-2; 7 bases are shared with TRBD1. CDR3 length equals 15 residues. V lost 6 bases, J lost 2 bases, and 6 bases stayed unmatched. Germline CDR1 SEHNR, CDR2 FQNEAQ (reference sequence). This chain's CDR3 is CASRSGTDNTGELFF. Here the CDR3 DNA reads TGTGCCAGCAGGTCCGGGACAGACAACACCGGGGAGCTGTTTTTT. Combining the CDR3 with reference TRBV7-9 and TRBJ2-2 gives the whole variable domain DTGVSQNPRHKITKRGQNVTFRCDPISEHNRLYWYRQTLGQGPEFLTYFQNEAQLEKSRLLSDRFSAERPKGSFSTLEIQRTEQGDSAMYLCASRSGTDNTGELFFGEGSRLTVL.

This chain connects TRBV12-3 or TRBV12-4 to TRBJ2-4, with 7 bases aligning to TRBD1. The CDR3 contains 14 residues. V trimming: 6 bases; J trimming: 0 bases; junction bases outside the gene matches: 2. The CDR3 sequence: CASSRTGAKNIQYF. The CDR3 bases are TGTGCCAGCAGCAGGACAGGAGCCAAAAACATTCAGTACTTC.

Here the CDR3 reads CASSPPAGANVLTF. DNA of the CDR3: TGTGCCAGCTCACCACCGGCTGGGGCCAACGTCCTGACTTTC. The chain couples TRBV18 to TRBJ2-6; no definite D call. CDR3 size: 14 residues. Per the germline V gene, CDR1 is KGHSH and CDR2 is LQKENI. V was clipped by 0 bases and J by 2 bases, with 2 bases between them.